This T cell receptor beta chain was captured by sequencing in a study of blood T cell repertoires in COVID-19. About the study: Sites in the United States, Italy and Spain provided acute and convalescent COVID-19 samples.

Some clones are missing from TCRdb's copy, which holds only in-frame ones; the method was immunoSEQ multiplex PCR. In the table there are more than 250,000 clones, around 85% of which are singletons. The CDR3 is 17 amino acids. Germline-derived CDR1 and CDR2 are LGHNA and YSLEER. Trimming left V 2 bases short and J 6 bases short, with 17 bases between. V and J are TRBV4-3 and TRBJ1-6; D gene ambiguous. The sample comprised peripheral blood. This sequence originates from a woman under 40 who had recovered from COVID-19. CDR3 DNA sequence: TGCGCCAGCAGCCAAACCTCTAATCGGGTCGGTAATTCACCCCTCCACTTT. Amino acid sequence: CASSQTSNRVGNSPLHF.